The 25 T cell receptor beta chains presented below share a single source sample, sequenced in a study of molecular identifiers for immune sequencing clone quantification. Each CDR3 protein gets one entry after TCRdb re-called the PCR reads with MiXCR. Of about 100,000 distinct CDR3 sequences in the sample, 36% were seen once. The sequenced sample was naive CD8+ T cells from blood, with Jurkat cell RNA spiked in. Subset: FACS-sorted CD8+CD4-CCR7+CD45RA+ naive T cells. The receptors here all came from a human donor in good health. Some libraries in this study had Jurkat cell RNA spiked in.

Points on this clonotype: This may be a read error: a much more frequent sequence differs by one nucleotide. Likely a read error: the CDR3 ends without its conserved phenylalanine or tryptophan. This rearrangement joins TRBV29-1 to TRBJ2-6; 8 bases fit TRBD1. The germline V gene has CDR1 SQVTM and CDR2 ANQGSEA. This CDR3 contains 18 residues. Unmatched junction bases numbered 7, after V lost 0 bases and J lost 0 bases. Written as DNA, the CDR3 is TGCAGCGTTGAAGACCAGGACAGGGTCGGCTCTGGGGCCAACGTCCTGACTTCC. Translation: CSVEDQDRVGSGANVLTS.

Many counts were recorded for this clonotype. The chain has TRBV6-6 and TRBJ2-7; 9 bases map to TRBD2. The CDR3 runs 14 residues. V lost 6 bases, J lost 2 bases, and 5 bases stayed unmatched. Germline lookup yields CDR1 MNHNY and CDR2 SVGAGI (reference sequence). The CDR3 sequence: CASSPGLAPYEQYF. CDR3 coding DNA: TGTGCCAGCAGCCCGGGACTAGCCCCCTACGAGCAGTACTTC.

CDR3 DNA: TGTGCCAGCAGCCAGCAGACAGGGCCGGAGACCCAGTACTTC. This gives the protein CASSQQTGPETQYF. The genes are TRBV7-9 and TRBJ2-5; 7 nucleotides match TRBD1. This CDR3 has 14 amino acids. The V gene's germline CDR1 is SEHNR and CDR2 FQNEAQ (reference sequence). Trimming cost V 5 bases and J 5 bases; bases outside gene matches: 8.

This clonotype has just a few counts. This rearrangement joins TRBV6-1 to TRBJ1-2; possibly TRBD1 for D (5 bases). This CDR3 spans 15 amino acids. V was cut by 2 bases and J by 4 bases, with 14 bases left in between. Germline CDR1 is MNHNS and CDR2 is SASEGT. For the CDR3, the DNA is TGTGCCAGCAGTGAATATAGGGGTCCCGGCTATGGCTACACCTTC. Amino acids: CASSEYRGPGYGYTF.

The chain has TRBV20-1 and TRBJ1-5, with D unclear. CDR1 is DFQATT, CDR2 SNEGSKA, per germline (reference sequence). Trimming stripped 3 bases from V and 2 bases from J, with 14 bases between. The CDR3 contains 15 residues. The CDR3 protein is CSASEWVRGNQPQHF. The CDR3 region has the DNA TGCAGTGCTAGTGAGTGGGTCCGGGGCAATCAGCCCCAGCATTTT.

Comments on this clonotype: This may be a read error, as it is one base from a much larger clone. V gene TRBV9 combines with J gene TRBJ1-1; possibly TRBD1 for D (5 bases). This CDR3 spans 14 amino acids. Germline CDR1 is SGDLS and CDR2 is YYNGEE. CDR3 loop: CASSVDGGPTETFF. CDR3 sequence (DNA): TGTGCCAGCAGCGTAGACGGGGGACCGACTGAAACTTTCTTT.

V and J are TRBV24-1 and TRBJ2-2, with D uncertain. This CDR3 comprises 18 residues. Germline CDR1 reads KGHDR; CDR2 reads SFDVKD. V shed 1 base and J shed 4 bases, with 18 bases lying between them. CDR3 amino acids: CATSDFFDGGRGTGELFF. CDR3 bases: TGTGCCACCAGTGATTTCTTCGACGGTGGTCGAGGCACCGGGGAGCTGTTTTTT.

Notes on this clonotype: The missing conserved phenylalanine or tryptophan at the end of this CDR3 makes a read error likely. The J gene is TRBJ1-1, the V gene TRBV25-1; no reliable D call. The V and J ends lost 0 bases and 1 base respectively, with 9 bases between them. Germline CDR1 reads MGHDK; CDR2 reads SYGVNS. The CDR3 is made up of 15 amino acids. CDR3 DNA sequence: TGTGCCAGCAGTGAATACAGTCGGGGGAACACTGAAGCTTTCTAT. This sequence encodes CASSEYSRGNTEAFY.

This clonotype was detected ten times or more. The CDR3 coding sequence is TGTGCCAGCAGTTCGGGTCGACAGGTTGTAGGAGATACGCAGTATTTT. Translation gives CASSSGRQVVGDTQYF. The V gene is TRBV2, the J gene TRBJ2-3, with D perhaps matching TRBD1 (6 bases). The CDR3 has 16 residues. CDR1 is SNHLY and CDR2 is FYNNEI in the germline V gene. Deletions cut 5 bases from V and 5 bases from J, with 20 bases between.

About this clonotype itself: A clone one base away is much larger, so this may be a read error. The chain uses TRBV3-1 and TRBJ2-7; D remains ambiguous. This CDR3 contains 13 residues. Looked up from germline, CDR1 is LGHDT and CDR2 is YNNKEL (reference sequence). V lost 3 bases, J lost 4 bases, and 10 bases lay in between. The CDR3 is CASSHPGSYEQYF. CDR3 coding DNA: TGTGCCAGCAGCCATCCGGGCAGTTACGAGCAGTACTTC.

As concerns this clonotype: This clone may be a read error of a much larger clone one base away. In nucleotides, the CDR3 is TGTGCCAGCCGCCCAACTCCGGGACAGGCGGCCGAGCAGTACTTC. This gives the protein CASRPTPGQAAEQYF. The chain uses TRBV4-2 and TRBJ2-7; 8 nucleotides line up with TRBD1. The CDR3 consists of 15 residues. The V gene's germline CDR1 is LGHNA and CDR2 YNFKEQ. Trimming took 8 bases from V and 6 from J; bases not matched to a gene: 15.

This clonotype was recorded a few times. The chain uses TRBV5-4 and TRBJ2-2; 10 nucleotides match TRBD2. The CDR3 runs 15 residues. Per germline, CDR1 SGHNT and CDR2 YYREEE (reference sequence). After removal of 4 bases from V and 5 bases from J, the junction contained 5 bases not matched to a gene. The chain's CDR3 is CASSPGTSVTGELFF. CDR3 in DNA: TGTGCCAGCAGCCCGGGGACTAGCGTTACCGGGGAGCTGTTTTTT.

The J gene is TRBJ2-7, the V gene TRBV20-1, with TRBD2 matching 11 bases. V lost 1 base and J lost 6; bases outside the gene matches: 8. CDR3 length: 15 residues. Germline V gene lookup returns CDR1 DFQATT and CDR2 SNEGSKA (reference sequence). CDR3 nucleotides: TGCAGTGCTAGAGTGTTAGCGGGAGGGCCGCGCGAGCAGTACTTC. This encodes CSARVLAGGPREQYF.

Details on this clonotype: Possible read error: a much larger clone is one base away. The V and J genes are TRBV5-6 and TRBJ2-3; 7 nucleotides line up with TRBD1. The CDR3 length is 16 residues. The V gene's germline CDR1 is SGHDT and CDR2 YYEEEE. The CDR3 DNA reads TGTGCCAGCAGCTTATTACCGACAGGGACGCCAGATACGCTGTATTTT. Amino acids: CASSLLPTGTPDTLYF.

As for this clonotype: This could be a read error, since a much larger clone is one nucleotide away. The CDR3 DNA follows: TGTGCCAGCAGTTTCCCCCCCGGGACCGGATCCGAGACCCAGAACTTC. Protein product: CASSFPPGTGSETQNF. The V gene is TRBV28, the J gene TRBJ2-5; perhaps D is TRBD1 or TRBD2 (5 bases each). The CDR3 is 16 amino acids. From germline, CDR1 is MDHEN and CDR2 SYDVKM.

For this clonotype: A much larger clone sits a single nucleotide away, making a read error possible. This chain links TRBV20-1 with TRBJ2-7; 7 bases line up with TRBD2. Per germline, CDR1 DFQATT and CDR2 SNEGSKA (reference sequence). The CDR3 spans 13 residues. The CDR3 reads CCARRLALYEQYF. The CDR3 nucleotides read TGCTGTGCCCGCCGACTAGCTCTATACGAGCAGTACTTC.

Turning to this clonotype: Possible read error: a much larger clone is one base away. The V call is TRBV7-9, the J call TRBJ1-1; 7 nucleotides match TRBD1. The CDR3 loop spans 17 amino acids. Germline V gives CDR1 SEHNR, CDR2 FQNEAQ (reference sequence). CDR3 DNA: TGTGCCGGCAGCCCCCCGTTACAGGGGCGACTGAACACTGAAGCTTTCTTT. This translates into CAGSPPLQGRLNTEAFF.

This clonotype was observed many times. This chain connects TRBV7-9 to TRBJ2-3; D call uncertain. Germline CDR1 reads SEHNR; CDR2 reads FQNEAQ (reference sequence). Trimming shortened V by 3 bases and J by 0 bases, and 10 bases separated the two germline ends. The CDR3 covers 15 residues. CDR3 in amino acids: CASSFSRLSTDTQYF. The CDR3 DNA reads TGTGCCAGCAGCTTTTCTCGCCTAAGCACAGATACGCAGTATTTT. Full variable domain (outside the CDR3, taken from reference TRBV7-9 and TRBJ2-3): DTGVSQNPRHKITKRGQNVTFRCDPISEHNRLYWYRQTLGQGPEFLTYFQNEAQLEKSRLLSDRFSAERPKGSFSTLEIQRTEQGDSAMYLCASSFSRLSTDTQYFGPGTRLTVL.

The V and J genes are TRBV7-6 and TRBJ2-7; weak D call: TRBD1 (6 bases). The CDR3 covers 15 residues. Trimming shortened V by 3 bases and J by 5 bases, and 17 bases separated the two germline ends. The germline gives CDR1 SGHVS, CDR2 FNYEAQ. The CDR3 nucleotides are TGTGCCAGCAGCTTTGGGGGCGGCCTGCGCCACGAGCAGTACTTC. This gives the protein CASSFGGGLRHEQYF.

This clonotype was counted between two and nine times. The chain uses TRBV2 and TRBJ2-2, with 14 bases aligning to TRBD2. Germline assignment: CDR1 SNHLY and CDR2 FYNNEI. This CDR3 contains 19 residues. The V and J ends lost 2 bases and 4 bases, in that order; junction bases with no gene match: 9. The DNA for the CDR3 is TGTGCCAGCAGTGAATTCGGACTAGCGGGAGGCTCCGGCACCGGGGAGCTGTTTTTT. Its translation is CASSEFGLAGGSGTGELFF. The full variable domain, completed using reference TRBV2 and TRBJ2-2, is EPEVTQTPSHQVTQMGQEVILRCVPISNHLYFYWYRQILGQKVEFLVSFYNNEISEKSEIFDDQFSVERPDGSNFTLKIRSTKLEDSAMYFCASSEFGLAGGSGTGELFFGEGSRLTVL.

This chain links TRBV29-1 with TRBJ2-5; D ambiguous. Germline CDR1 SQVTM, CDR2 ANQGSEA. The V end was cut by 4 bases, the J end by 1 base, with 13 bases between. The CDR3 runs to 14 residues. Here the CDR3 reads CSVAWWELQETQYF. DNA of the CDR3: TGCAGCGTTGCTTGGTGGGAACTCCAAGAGACCCAGTACTTC.

This clonotype was picked up a small number of times. The rearrangement links TRBV11-2 to TRBJ2-3; possibly TRBD2 for D (6 bases). Trimming left V 3 bases short and J 1 base short, with 14 bases between. Looked up from germline, CDR1 is SGHAT and CDR2 is FQNNGV. The CDR3 contains 16 residues. CDR3 loop: CASSLRGSGGTDTQYF. The CDR3 region has the DNA TGTGCCAGCAGCTTGCGGGGTAGCGGAGGCACAGATACGCAGTATTTT.

This clonotype was seen more than once but under ten times. This rearrangement joins TRBV13 to TRBJ2-5; 11 bases agree with TRBD2. J gave up 4 bases and V 5 bases, and 9 bases lay outside the gene matches. This CDR3 is 16 amino acids long. Germline lookup yields CDR1 PRHDT and CDR2 FYEKMQ (reference sequence). CDR3 sequence: CASSKPGTSGGETQYF. DNA for the CDR3: TGTGCCAGCAGCAAGCCCGGGACTAGCGGAGGAGAGACCCAGTACTTC. The full variable domain, completed using reference TRBV13 and TRBJ2-5, is AAGVIQSPRHLIKEKRETATLKCYPIPRHDTVYWYQQGPGQDPQFLISFYEKMQSDKGSIPDRFSAQQFSDYHSELNMSSLELGDSALYFCASSKPGTSGGETQYFGPGTRLLVL.

This clonotype has ten or more counts. For the CDR3, the DNA is TGTGCCAGCAGTCAAAATATCTACGAGCAGTACTTC. Its translation is CASSQNIYEQYF. The rearrangement links TRBV25-1 to TRBJ2-7; no firm D call. The germline V and J ends were trimmed by 5 bases and 3 bases, with 8 bases remaining between them. Per germline, CDR1 MGHDK and CDR2 SYGVNS. The CDR3 length is 12 residues.

The chain employs TRBV5-6 and TRBJ1-3; D unclear. This CDR3 is built from 16 residues. CDR1 SGHDT and CDR2 YYEEEE come from the germline V gene. With 2 bases removed from V and 0 bases from J, the gap between germline ends came to 12 bases. As DNA, the CDR3 is TGTGCCAGCAGCTTTGGGAGTACCCTCTCTGGAAACACCATATATTTT. This sequence encodes CASSFGSTLSGNTIYF.